The 31 T cell receptor beta chains presented below share a single source sample, sequenced in a study of T cells after yellow fever vaccination (dated by TCRdb to about 2019). Library method: 5' RACE. Instrument used: Illumina NovaSeq 6000. TCRdb trimmed public reads at Q25 via fastp, called clones via MiXCR and kept in-frame beta chains. Here each entry gathers all rows of one CDR3 protein and keeps the most common genes and DNA. The sample table lists 150,000 to 200,000 distinct CDR3 sequences, approximately 10% of them with a count of one. The biggest ten clones account for 35% to 45% of the sample. Sample treatment or condition, as interpreted from the label and publication: live attenuated yellow fever vaccine strain. Specimen: CD8+ T cells sorted from PBMCs, collected 15 days after the yellow fever booster vaccination. These receptors were taken from a man between 18 and 29 years old who received the YFV17D yellow fever vaccine.

The rearrangement uses TRBV10-3 and TRBJ1-2, with 8 bases that match TRBD1. Germline CDR1 reads ENHRY; CDR2 reads SYGVKD. V was clipped by 3 bases and J by 6 bases; unmatched bases: 9. The CDR3 length is 15 residues. The CDR3 DNA follows: TGTGCCATCAGTGAAAAGACAGGGGAGTGGGATGGCTACACCTTC. Translating gives CAISEKTGEWDGYTF.

The sample holds a few counts of this clonotype. This chain uses TRBV5-5 with TRBJ1-5, with D unresolved. The CDR3 runs 14 residues. Germline V gives CDR1 SGHKS, CDR2 YYEKEE (reference sequence). V lost 4 bases, J lost 4 bases, and 12 bases lay in between. The CDR3 spells CASSPWGSNQPQHF. The CDR3 nucleotides are TGTGCCAGCAGCCCCTGGGGTTCAAATCAGCCCCAGCATTTT.

The chain combines TRBV20-1 with TRBJ2-2; tentatively, D is TRBD1 (6 bases). Per the germline V gene, CDR1 is DFQATT and CDR2 is SNEGSKA (reference sequence). Trimming stripped 2 bases from V and 5 bases from J, with 9 bases between. This CDR3 spans 13 amino acids. The CDR3 is CSARNRVTGELFF. CDR3 DNA: TGCAGTGCTAGAAACAGGGTAACCGGGGAGCTGTTTTTT.

In its sample, this clonotype was seen a few times. J is TRBJ2-3 and V is TRBV7-6; 10 nucleotides match TRBD1. Trimming removed 5 bases from V and 1 base from J; junction bases left unmatched: 12. The CDR3 is 18 residues long. Germline V gives CDR1 SGHVS, CDR2 FNYEAQ. The CDR3, as DNA: TGTGCCAGCAGCCGACGGCCCACCGGGACAGGGGGCACAGATACGCAGTATTTT. This gives the protein CASSRRPTGTGGTDTQYF.

This chain joins TRBV4-3 and TRBJ1-1; maybe TRBD1 (5 bases). Trimming stripped 0 bases from V and 2 bases from J, with 16 bases between. There are 17 residues in the CDR3. CDR1 is LGHNA, CDR2 YSLEER, per germline. Here the CDR3 reads CASSQEGFGGDNTEAFF. DNA of the CDR3: TGCGCCAGCAGCCAAGAAGGCTTTGGAGGGGATAACACTGAAGCTTTCTTT.

This clonotype was seen more than once but under ten times. The chain uses TRBV20-1 and TRBJ1-3; D is ambiguous. The length of the CDR3 is 16 residues. V lost 6 bases to trimming and J lost 0 bases, with 18 bases between them. Germline values: CDR1 DFQATT, CDR2 SNEGSKA (reference sequence). The CDR3 here is CSANGPDPSSGNTIYF. The CDR3 DNA reads as TGCAGTGCCAACGGACCTGACCCGAGCTCTGGAAACACCATATATTTT.

There are many counts of this clonotype. The rearrangement uses TRBV20-1 and TRBJ2-3, with 7 bases aligning to TRBD2. Germline values: CDR1 DFQATT, CDR2 SNEGSKA (reference sequence). The CDR3 sequence is 11 residues long. The CDR3 here is CSLGRVGTQYF. CDR3 bases: TGCAGCCTTGGGAGGGTCGGTACGCAGTATTTT.

The V gene is TRBV10-3, the J gene TRBJ1-4, with TRBD1 identical over 8 bases. CDR3 length equals 13 residues. CDR1 and CDR2 (germline): ENHRY, SYGVKD. The V segment lost 6 bases and the J segment 6 bases; nucleotides outside the gene matches: 3. The CDR3 protein is CAIRDREDEKLFF. In DNA form, the CDR3 reads TGTGCCATCAGGGACAGGGAGGATGAAAAACTGTTTTTT.

The CDR3 sequence is CSVRDRGRTYEQYF. CDR3 DNA sequence: TGCAGCGTTCGAGACAGGGGAAGGACCTACGAGCAGTACTTC. The gene calls are TRBV29-1 and TRBJ2-7, with 8 bases that match TRBD1. The CDR3 is 14 residues long. Germline V gene sequence: CDR1 SQVTM, CDR2 ANQGSEA. Trimming removed 5 bases from V and 2 bases from J; junction bases left unmatched: 8.

The chain couples TRBV14 to TRBJ1-1; no clear D. The CDR3 is made up of 14 amino acids. Trimming pared 4 bases from V and 5 bases from J, leaving 14 bases between. CDR1 is SGHDN and CDR2 is FVKESK in the germline V gene. The CDR3 is CASSPRGIWTEAFF. The DNA for the CDR3 is TGTGCCAGCAGCCCCCGCGGGATATGGACTGAAGCTTTCTTT. The entire variable domain, with the rest obtained from reference TRBV14 and TRBJ1-1, is as follows: EAGVTQFPSHSVIEKGQTVTLRCDPISGHDNLYWYRRVMGKEIKFLLHFVKESKQDESGMPNNRFLAERTGGTYSTLKVQPAELEDSGVYFCASSPRGIWTEAFFGQGTRLTVV.

The rearrangement joins TRBV5-6 to TRBJ2-2; the D gene is possibly TRBD1 (6 bases). V lost 4 bases and J 7 bases, leaving 11 bases between the germline ends. CDR1 and CDR2 from the germline V gene are SGHDT and YYEEEE. CDR3 size: 13 residues. The CDR3 DNA reads TGTGCCAGCAGCACCGACAGGCTCGGGGAGCTGTTTTTT. Protein: CASSTDRLGELFF.

The chain recombines TRBV4-1 with TRBJ2-7; 8 positions agree with TRBD2. CDR1 MGHRA and CDR2 YSYEKL come from the germline V gene. V dropped 1 base and J dropped 7; count of bases not matched to a gene: 3. The CDR3 has 13 residues. The CDR3 loop reads CASSQGLAWEQYF. The CDR3 coding sequence is TGCGCCAGCAGCCAAGGACTAGCGTGGGAGCAGTACTTC.

This clonotype occurred a few times. The chain joins TRBV14 to TRBJ1-6, with 8 bases matching TRBD1. Germline values: CDR1 SGHDN, CDR2 FVKESK. The CDR3 sequence is 15 residues long. V trimming: 3 bases; J trimming: 8 bases; junction bases outside the gene matches: 6. The CDR3 nucleotides read TGTGCCAGCAGCCAGATCATGACAGGGGATTCACCCCTCCACTTT. Translating it yields CASSQIMTGDSPLHF.

This clonotype was recorded a few times. The rearrangement links TRBV6-5 to TRBJ2-1; 7 bases are shared with TRBD1. The CDR3 is made up of 14 amino acids. Looked up from germline, CDR1 is MNHEY and CDR2 is SVGAGI. The V segment lost 5 bases and the J segment 6 bases; nucleotides outside the gene matches: 7. Written as DNA, the CDR3 is TGTGCCAGCAGTATGGGACAGCCGGCCAATGAGCAGTTCTTC. It specifies CASSMGQPANEQFF.

The chain has TRBV2 and TRBJ1-5; 9 nucleotides agree with TRBD1. Losses at the gene ends were 7 bases for V and 7 bases for J; bases not matched to a gene: 5. CDR3 length: 13 amino acids. Germline loops: CDR1 SNHLY, CDR2 FYNNEI. The CDR3 region has the DNA TGTGCCAGCACAGGGACAGGGATCCAGCCCCAGCATTTT. Its translation: CASTGTGIQPQHF.

The J gene is TRBJ2-2, the V gene TRBV4-3, with a weak D call TRBD2 (5 bases). In germline, CDR1 is LGHNA, CDR2 YSLEER. CDR3 length: 16 amino acids. V was shortened by 1 base and J by 7 bases, with 16 bases between the two germline ends. This chain's CDR3 is CASSQGGTGMGGELFF. The CDR3 nucleotides are TGCGCCAGCAGCCAAGGGGGTACGGGGATGGGCGGGGAGCTGTTTTTT.

The V call is TRBV20-1, the J call TRBJ2-3, with 13 bases lining up with TRBD2. V was clipped by 0 bases and J by 10 bases; unmatched bases: 10. The CDR3 totals 16 residues. Per germline, CDR1 DFQATT and CDR2 SNEGSKA (reference sequence). CDR3 nucleotides: TGCAGTGCTAGAGACCTGACTAGCGGGGGGTATCTGGCGCAGTATTTT. Protein: CSARDLTSGGYLAQYF.

This chain links TRBV7-9 with TRBJ2-7; D gene unclear. This CDR3 contains 11 residues. From germline, CDR1 is SEHNR and CDR2 FQNEAQ (reference sequence). Trimming removed 5 bases at V and 3 bases at J, with 5 bases between. CDR3 sequence: CASSPLYEQYF. CDR3 DNA: TGTGCCAGCAGCCCTCTCTACGAGCAGTACTTC.

The chain couples TRBV7-6 to TRBJ2-2; perhaps TRBD1 as D (5 bases). V was trimmed by 1 base and J by 7 bases, leaving 7 bases between them. The CDR3 length is 13 residues. Germline-derived CDR1 and CDR2 are SGHVS and FNYEAQ. CDR3 protein: CASSLEGFGELFF. The CDR3 DNA follows: TGTGCCAGCAGCTTAGAGGGGTTCGGGGAGCTGTTTTTT.

The chain joins TRBV9 to TRBJ2-1; D is undetermined. The CDR3 extends over 14 amino acids. In germline, CDR1 is SGDLS, CDR2 YYNGEE. V shed 0 bases and J shed 3 bases, with 7 bases lying between them. CDR3 bases: TGTGCCAGCAGCGTAGGTTCAGACTACAATGAGCAGTTCTTC. Its protein product is CASSVGSDYNEQFF.

This rearrangement joins TRBV9 to TRBJ2-5; D unresolved. Germline values: CDR1 SGDLS, CDR2 YYNGEE. The CDR3 contains 15 residues. V was clipped by 4 bases and J by 1 base, with 14 bases between them. CDR3 sequence reads: CASSLVPAAQETQYF. DNA for the CDR3: TGTGCCAGCAGCCTCGTCCCCGCCGCCCAAGAGACCCAGTACTTC.

Only a few counts were recorded for this clonotype. This sequence joins TRBV27 and TRBJ1-6; D is uncertain. V was trimmed by 2 bases and J by 7 bases, leaving 9 bases between them. This CDR3 is built from 14 residues. Looked up from germline, CDR1 is MNHEY and CDR2 is SMNVEV (reference sequence). The CDR3 nucleotides read TGTGCCAGCAGTTTAGGGGTAAGGAATTCACCCCTCCACTTT. It specifies CASSLGVRNSPLHF.

In its sample, this clonotype was seen many times. V gene TRBV7-2 combines with J gene TRBJ2-7; D is perhaps TRBD2 (5 bases). The germline V gene encodes CDR1 SGHTA and CDR2 FQGNSA. Trimming shortened V by 7 bases and J by 4 bases, and 14 bases separated the two germline ends. The CDR3 sequence is 13 residues long. In DNA form, the CDR3 reads TGTGCCAGCACCTCCGGCCCGGGGTACGAGCAGTACTTC. Translated: CASTSGPGYEQYF.

This sequence joins TRBV7-9 and TRBJ1-2, with D tentatively TRBD1 (6 bases). CDR3 length equals 16 residues. V was clipped by 6 bases and J by 3 bases, with 20 bases between them. The germline gives CDR1 SEHNR, CDR2 FQNEAQ (reference sequence). CDR3 sequence (DNA): TGTGCCAGCAGTCTTGACAGGTTGATTCGGGACTATGGCTACACCTTC. This sequence encodes CASSLDRLIRDYGYTF.

The chain has TRBV23-1 and TRBJ2-2; 7 bases are shared with TRBD1. TRBV23-1 is sorted into the ORF group, with uncertain function. This CDR3 has 16 residues. After removal of 2 bases from V and 4 bases from J, the junction contained 7 bases not matched to a gene. CDR3 sequence: CASSQRNRGGTGELFF. The CDR3 bases are TGCGCCAGCAGTCAACGCAACAGGGGTGGCACCGGGGAGCTGTTTTTT.

This clonotype appeared many times. The chain couples TRBV7-9 to TRBJ1-5; unclear D gene. The V end lost 3 bases, the J end lost 2 bases, and 8 bases lay between the germline ends. The CDR3 covers 14 residues. The germline V gene encodes CDR1 SEHNR and CDR2 FQNEAQ (reference sequence). CDR3 loop: CASSLGSGNQPQHF. For the CDR3, the DNA is TGTGCCAGCAGCTTGGGGTCCGGCAATCAGCCCCAGCATTTT.

This clonotype came up many times. V and J are TRBV28 and TRBJ2-1, with TRBD1 matching 9 bases. The CDR3 totals 16 residues. The ends lost 6 bases at V and 4 bases at J; junction bases unmatched: 10. Germline CDR1 MDHEN, CDR2 SYDVKM. The CDR3 sequence is CASRSLGTGLYNEQFF. CDR3 DNA: TGTGCCAGCAGGTCTCTCGGGACAGGGCTATACAATGAGCAGTTCTTC. Full variable domain (remainder filled in from reference TRBV28 and TRBJ2-1): DVKVTQSSRYLVKRTGEKVFLECVQDMDHENMFWYRQDPGLGLRLIYFSYDVKMKEKGDIPEGYSVSREKKERFSLILESASTNQTSMYLCASRSLGTGLYNEQFFGPGTRLTVL.

The gene calls are TRBV6-5 and TRBJ2-3; D gene ambiguous. Trimming cost V 8 bases and J 7 bases, with 7 bases left between them. Germline V lookup: CDR1 MNHEY, CDR2 SVGAGI. The CDR3 extends over 10 amino acids. The CDR3 DNA sequence: TGTGCCAGCGGCCGTCATACGCAGTATTTT. Translation gives CASGRHTQYF.

The chain is built from TRBV12-3 or TRBV12-4 and TRBJ2-5; TRBD2 agrees at 10 bases. This CDR3 contains 14 residues. V shed 6 bases and J 5 bases; nucleotides not matched to a gene: 6. The CDR3 DNA sequence: TGTGCCAGCAGCGACCTAGCGGGGGAGGAGACCCAGTACTTC. Translation: CASSDLAGEETQYF.

This clonotype was counted at least ten times. The rearrangement links TRBV10-3 to TRBJ1-1; tentatively, D is TRBD1 (5 bases). Trimming cost V 0 bases and J 3 bases, with 8 bases left between them. Germline-derived CDR1 and CDR2 are ENHRY and SYGVKD. This CDR3 comprises 14 residues. CDR3 sequence reads: CAISESGTDTEAFF. As DNA, the CDR3 is TGTGCCATCAGTGAGTCAGGGACTGACACTGAAGCTTTCTTT.

In DNA form, the CDR3 reads TGTGCCAGCAGACCGGACAACAGCTATGGCTACACCTTC. As protein: CASRPDNSYGYTF. The chain uses TRBV7-9 and TRBJ1-2, with D perhaps matching TRBD1 (5 bases). The germline V and J ends were trimmed by 6 bases and 4 bases, with 12 bases remaining between them. The CDR3 runs to 13 residues. The germline V gene encodes CDR1 SEHNR and CDR2 FQNEAQ (reference sequence).